This TCR beta chain emerged from a study of identical twins. This clonotype was observed at least ten times. Germline CDR1 is SEHNR and CDR2 is FQNEAQ (reference sequence). V was pared by 6 bases and J by 4 bases, with 18 bases between. The CDR3 runs to 15 residues. TCRdb fed the 5' RACE reads into MiXCR, producing one record per CDR3 protein. The profile covers 150,000 or so distinct CDR3 sequences, with under 4.5% appearing a single time and around 8.1% taken by the ten largest. Sequencing was performed on memory T cells sorted from blood. The TCR originated in a man younger than 30 in good health. The gene calls are TRBV7-9 and TRBJ1-1; D is possibly TRBD1 (5 bases). CDR3 loop: CASRDQQAWGTEAFF. The CDR3 bases are TGTGCCAGCAGGGACCAACAGGCCTGGGGCACTGAAGCTTTCTTT.